The count of the clone carrying this T cell receptor (beta chain) is one. This sample stems from a study of blood T cell repertoires in COVID-19. Study background: COVID-19 samples, acute and convalescent, were from the United States, Italy and Spain. The analysed material was cDNA or gDNA that came from T cells, B-cell-depleted T cells, or PBMCs.

Authors' analysis steps: Cell counts per sample came from amplifying reference gene primers. Some clones are missing from TCRdb's copy, which holds only in-frame ones; the method was immunoSEQ multiplex PCR. V, J and clone size derive from that table, while D and trimming were established from the DNA sequence. The profile covers 150,000 to 200,000 clones, with around 90% appearing a single time and 0.53% taken by the ten largest. Trimming took off 0 bases at V and 4 bases at J, with 13 bases between the two ends. There are 15 residues in the CDR3. CDR1 is SGHRS, CDR2 YFSETQ, per germline. The genes are TRBV5-1 and TRBJ1-2; no definite D call. The TCR originated in a middle-aged man with acute or convalescent COVID-19. The sequencing sample was made of peripheral blood. The CDR3 here is CASSLGYGRGYGYTF. The DNA for the CDR3 is TGCGCCAGCAGCTTGGGTTACGGGCGGGGCTATGGCTACACCTTC.